This T cell receptor (beta chain) was sequenced in a study of T cell responses to AZD1222 COVID-19 vaccine. The V and J ends lost 1 base and 4 bases respectively, with 11 bases between them. The CDR3 runs 14 residues. Germline CDR1 SEHNR, CDR2 FQNEAQ (reference sequence). The protocol was immunoSEQ multiplex PCR, while the TCRdb copy is restricted to in-frame clones and leaves out a portion. The sample includes about 190,000 clones, about 89% of them seen just once. The chain links TRBV7-9 to TRBJ2-7; D may be TRBD1 or TRBD2 (5 bases each). This sequence originates from an adult in good health. Sample: peripheral blood, taken on day 0 of MenACWY control vaccination. The CDR3 spells CASSLVGREYEQYF. The CDR3 nucleotides are TGTGCCAGCAGCTTAGTGGGCAGGGAGTACGAGCAGTACTTC.